The entry below gives a single TCR beta chain sequence along with its context. Its antigen is undetermined. The data stem from a study of shared clonotypes between healthy human individuals. Study-level information: Three plates each covered CD4 naive and memory; CD8 naive two, CD8 memory one.

Donors comprised only Caucasian adults living in Nashville, Tennessee. General study findings and limits: Despite large depth, sorted-subset datasets appeared incompletely sequenced.

Germline CDR1 is MNHEY and CDR2 is SMNVEV (reference sequence). J gave up 2 bases and V 0 bases, and 13 bases lay outside the gene matches. The CDR3 runs 18 residues. The test was conducted at deep level. Clones were read by immunoSEQ multiplex PCR, and TCRdb kept only the in-frame ones, dropping some. Here the sample spans millions of clones, approximately 93% being singletons. Material for sequencing was naive CD4+ T cells from PBMCs. Specified subset: CD45RA+ positively selected. V is TRBV27 and J is TRBJ2-7, with 7 bases fitting TRBD1. The TCR sequence derives from a man in his late teens or twenties in good health. Some clones in this sample may be carry-over from other donors' samples. CDR3: CASSLSLRRTGEPYEQYF. The CDR3 DNA is TGTGCCAGCAGTTTATCGCTCCGCCGGACAGGCGAACCCTACGAGCAGTACTTC.